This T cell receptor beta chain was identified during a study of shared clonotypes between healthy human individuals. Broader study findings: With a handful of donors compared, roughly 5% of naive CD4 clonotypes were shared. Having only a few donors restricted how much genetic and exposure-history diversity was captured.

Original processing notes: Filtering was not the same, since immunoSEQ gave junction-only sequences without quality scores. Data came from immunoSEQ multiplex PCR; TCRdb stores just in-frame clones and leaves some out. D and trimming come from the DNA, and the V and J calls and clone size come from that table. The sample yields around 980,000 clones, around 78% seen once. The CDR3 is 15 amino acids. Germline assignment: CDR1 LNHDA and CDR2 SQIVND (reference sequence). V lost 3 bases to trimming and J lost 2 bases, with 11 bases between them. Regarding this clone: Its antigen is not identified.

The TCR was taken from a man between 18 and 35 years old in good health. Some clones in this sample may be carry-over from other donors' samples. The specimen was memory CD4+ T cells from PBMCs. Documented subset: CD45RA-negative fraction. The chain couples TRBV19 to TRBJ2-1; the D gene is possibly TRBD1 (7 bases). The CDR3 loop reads CASSMGRGAYNEQFF. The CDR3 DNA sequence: TGTGCCAGTAGTATGGGCAGGGGGGCCTACAATGAGCAGTTCTTC.